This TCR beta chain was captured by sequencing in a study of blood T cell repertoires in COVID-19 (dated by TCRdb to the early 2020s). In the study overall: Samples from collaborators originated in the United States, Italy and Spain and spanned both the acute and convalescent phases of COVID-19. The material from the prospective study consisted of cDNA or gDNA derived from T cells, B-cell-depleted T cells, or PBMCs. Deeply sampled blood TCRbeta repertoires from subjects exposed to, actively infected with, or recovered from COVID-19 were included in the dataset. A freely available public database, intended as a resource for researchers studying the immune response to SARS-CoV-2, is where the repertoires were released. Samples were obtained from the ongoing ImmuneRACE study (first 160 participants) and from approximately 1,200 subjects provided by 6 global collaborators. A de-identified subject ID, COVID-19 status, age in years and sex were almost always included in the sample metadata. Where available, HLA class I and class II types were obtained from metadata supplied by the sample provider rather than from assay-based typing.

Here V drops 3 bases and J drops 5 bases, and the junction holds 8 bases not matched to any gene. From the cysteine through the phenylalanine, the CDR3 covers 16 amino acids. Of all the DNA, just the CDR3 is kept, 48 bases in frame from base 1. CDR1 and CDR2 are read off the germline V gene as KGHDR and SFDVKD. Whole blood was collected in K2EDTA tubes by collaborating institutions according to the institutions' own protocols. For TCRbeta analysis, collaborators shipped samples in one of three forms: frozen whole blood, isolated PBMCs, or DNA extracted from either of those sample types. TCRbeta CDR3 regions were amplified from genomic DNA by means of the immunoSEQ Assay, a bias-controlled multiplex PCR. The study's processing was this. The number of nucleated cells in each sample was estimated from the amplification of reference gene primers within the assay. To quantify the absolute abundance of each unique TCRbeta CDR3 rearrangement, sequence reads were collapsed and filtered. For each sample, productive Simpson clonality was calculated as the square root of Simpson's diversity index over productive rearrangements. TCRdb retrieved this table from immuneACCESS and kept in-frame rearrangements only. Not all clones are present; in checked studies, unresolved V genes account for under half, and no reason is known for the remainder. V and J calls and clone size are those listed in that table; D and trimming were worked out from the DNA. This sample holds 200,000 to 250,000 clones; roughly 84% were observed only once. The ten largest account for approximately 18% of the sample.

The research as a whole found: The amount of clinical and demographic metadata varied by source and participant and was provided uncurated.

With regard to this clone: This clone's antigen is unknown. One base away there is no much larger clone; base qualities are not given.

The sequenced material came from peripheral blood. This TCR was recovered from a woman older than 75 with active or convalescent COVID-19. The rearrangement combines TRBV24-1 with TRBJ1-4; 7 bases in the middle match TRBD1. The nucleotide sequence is TGTGCCACCAGTGATGCCCGACAGGGCGACAATGAAAAACTGTTTTTT. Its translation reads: CATSDARQGDNEKLFF.